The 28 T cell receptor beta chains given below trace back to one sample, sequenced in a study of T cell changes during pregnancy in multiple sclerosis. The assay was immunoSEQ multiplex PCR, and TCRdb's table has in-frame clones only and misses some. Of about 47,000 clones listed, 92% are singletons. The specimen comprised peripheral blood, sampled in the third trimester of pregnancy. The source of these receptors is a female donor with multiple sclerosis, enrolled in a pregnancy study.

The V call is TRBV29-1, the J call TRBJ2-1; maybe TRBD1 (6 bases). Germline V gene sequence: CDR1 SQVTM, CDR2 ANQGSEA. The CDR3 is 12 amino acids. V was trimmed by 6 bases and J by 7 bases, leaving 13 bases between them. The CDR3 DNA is TGCAGCGTCGAAAGCAGGGGAAATGAGCAGTTCTTC. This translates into CSVESRGNEQFF.

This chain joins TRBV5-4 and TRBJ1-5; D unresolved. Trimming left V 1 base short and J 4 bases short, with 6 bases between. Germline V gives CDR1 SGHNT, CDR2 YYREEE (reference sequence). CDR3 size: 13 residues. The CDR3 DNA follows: TGTGCCAGCAGCTTGAACAGAAATCAGCCCCAGCATTTT. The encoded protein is CASSLNRNQPQHF.

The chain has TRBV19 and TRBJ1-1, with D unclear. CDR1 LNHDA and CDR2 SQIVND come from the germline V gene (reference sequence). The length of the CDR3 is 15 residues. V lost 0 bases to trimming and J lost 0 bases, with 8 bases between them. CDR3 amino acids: CASSIDPKMNTEAFF. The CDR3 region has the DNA TGTGCCAGTAGTATAGATCCAAAAATGAACACTGAAGCTTTCTTT.

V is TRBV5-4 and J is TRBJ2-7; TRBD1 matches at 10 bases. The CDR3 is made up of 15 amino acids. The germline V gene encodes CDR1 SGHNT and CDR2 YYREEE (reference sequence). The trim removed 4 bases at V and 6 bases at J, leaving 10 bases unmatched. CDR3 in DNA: TGTGCCAGCAGCGACCGGGACAGGGGATTCCTCGAGCAGTACTTC. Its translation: CASSDRDRGFLEQYF.

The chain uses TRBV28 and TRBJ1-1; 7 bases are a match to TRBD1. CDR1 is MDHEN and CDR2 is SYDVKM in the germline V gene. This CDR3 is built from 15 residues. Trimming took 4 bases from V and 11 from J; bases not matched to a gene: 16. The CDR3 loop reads CASSSNSKTGLRAFF. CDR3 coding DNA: TGTGCCAGCAGTTCCAACTCCAAGACAGGGTTGCGGGCTTTCTTT.

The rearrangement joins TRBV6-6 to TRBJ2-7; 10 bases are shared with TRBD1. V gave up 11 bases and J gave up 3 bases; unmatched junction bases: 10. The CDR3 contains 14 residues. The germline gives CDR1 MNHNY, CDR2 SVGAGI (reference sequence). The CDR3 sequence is CAASSGTGDYEQYF. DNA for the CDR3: TGTGCCGCGTCCTCCGGGACAGGGGACTACGAGCAGTACTTC.

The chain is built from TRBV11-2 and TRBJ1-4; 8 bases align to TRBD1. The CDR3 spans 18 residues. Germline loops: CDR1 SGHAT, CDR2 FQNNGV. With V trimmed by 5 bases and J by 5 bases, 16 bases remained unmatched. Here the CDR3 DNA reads TGTGCCAGCAGCACCCGGGACAGGAGCGACCCGACAAATGAAAAACTGTTTTTT. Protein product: CASSTRDRSDPTNEKLFF.

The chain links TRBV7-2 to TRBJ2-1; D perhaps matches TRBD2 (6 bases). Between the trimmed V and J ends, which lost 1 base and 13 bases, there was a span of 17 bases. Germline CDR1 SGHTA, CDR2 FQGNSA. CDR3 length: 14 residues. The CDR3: CASSLEGWGGIQFF. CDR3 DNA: TGTGCCAGCAGCTTAGAAGGATGGGGCGGGATCCAGTTCTTC.

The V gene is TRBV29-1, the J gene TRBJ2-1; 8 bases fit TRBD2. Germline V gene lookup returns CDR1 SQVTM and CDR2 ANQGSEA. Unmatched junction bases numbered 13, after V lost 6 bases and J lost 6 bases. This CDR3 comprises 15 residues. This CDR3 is CSVPLTGGPLNEQFF. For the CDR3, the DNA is TGCAGCGTCCCCTTGACGGGAGGGCCCCTCAATGAGCAGTTCTTC.

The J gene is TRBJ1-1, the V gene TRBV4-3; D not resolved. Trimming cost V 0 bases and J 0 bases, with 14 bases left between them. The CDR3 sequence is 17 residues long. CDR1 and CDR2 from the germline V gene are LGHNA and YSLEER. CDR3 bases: TGCGCCAGCAGCCAAGATATAGAACGGGAGATGAACACTGAAGCTTTCTTT. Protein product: CASSQDIEREMNTEAFF.

As DNA, the CDR3 is TGTGCCAGCAGCTTGACAGGGGAATGGCTCGCCGGGGAGCTGTTTTTT. Translated: CASSLTGEWLAGELFF. The V and J genes are TRBV5-6 and TRBJ2-2, with TRBD1 identical over 7 bases. The CDR3 covers 16 residues. Trimming at V came to 1 base and at J to 6 bases, leaving 9 bases not matched to a gene. The germline gives CDR1 SGHDT, CDR2 YYEEEE.

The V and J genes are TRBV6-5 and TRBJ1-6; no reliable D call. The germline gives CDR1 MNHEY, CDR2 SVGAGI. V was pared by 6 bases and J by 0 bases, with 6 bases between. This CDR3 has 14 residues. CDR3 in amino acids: CASSLGSYNSPLHF. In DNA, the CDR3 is TGTGCCAGCAGCCTCGGCTCCTATAATTCACCCCTCCACTTT.

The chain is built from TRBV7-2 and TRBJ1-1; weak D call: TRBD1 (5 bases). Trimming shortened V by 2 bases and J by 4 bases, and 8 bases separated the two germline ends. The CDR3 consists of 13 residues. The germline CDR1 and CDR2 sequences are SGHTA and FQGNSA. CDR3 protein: CASSLQGITEAFF. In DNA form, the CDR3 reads TGTGCCAGCAGCTTACAGGGTATCACTGAAGCTTTCTTT.

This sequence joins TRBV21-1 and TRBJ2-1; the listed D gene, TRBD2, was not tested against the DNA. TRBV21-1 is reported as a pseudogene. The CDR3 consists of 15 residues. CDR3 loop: CASPGLAGFYNEQFF. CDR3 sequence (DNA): TGTGCCAGCCCCGGACTAGCGGGATTTTACAATGAGCAGTTCTTC.

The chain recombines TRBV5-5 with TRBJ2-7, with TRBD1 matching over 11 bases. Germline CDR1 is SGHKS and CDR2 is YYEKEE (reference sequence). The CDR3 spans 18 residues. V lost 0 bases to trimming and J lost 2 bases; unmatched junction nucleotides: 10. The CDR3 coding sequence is TGTGCCAGCAGCTTGGTCAGGACAGGGGGCTCCAATACCTACGAGCAGTACTTC. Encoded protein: CASSLVRTGGSNTYEQYF.

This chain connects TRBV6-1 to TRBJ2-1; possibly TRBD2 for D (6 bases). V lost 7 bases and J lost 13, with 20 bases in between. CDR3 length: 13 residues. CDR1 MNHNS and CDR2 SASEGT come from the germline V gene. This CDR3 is CASTDLKGGGQFF. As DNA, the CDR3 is TGTGCCAGCACCGACTTAAAGGGAGGTGGACAGTTCTTC.

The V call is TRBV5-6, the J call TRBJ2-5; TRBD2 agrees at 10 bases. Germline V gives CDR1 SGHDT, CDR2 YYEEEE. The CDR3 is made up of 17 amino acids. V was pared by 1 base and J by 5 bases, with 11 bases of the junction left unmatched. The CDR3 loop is CASSLTPSGRRGETQYF. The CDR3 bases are TGTGCCAGCAGCTTGACGCCTAGCGGGAGACGCGGGGAGACCCAGTACTTC. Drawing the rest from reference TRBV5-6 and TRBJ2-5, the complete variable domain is DAGVTQSPTHLIKTRGQQVTLRCSPKSGHDTVSWYQQALGQGPQFIFQYYEEEERQRGNFPDRFSGHQFPNYSSELNVNALLLGDSALYLCASSLTPSGRRGETQYFGPGTRLLVL.

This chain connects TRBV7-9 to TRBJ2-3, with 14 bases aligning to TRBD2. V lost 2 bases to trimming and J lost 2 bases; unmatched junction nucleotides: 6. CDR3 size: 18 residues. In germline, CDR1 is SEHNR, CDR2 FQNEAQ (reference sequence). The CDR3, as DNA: TGTGCCAGCAGCTTAAGGAGACTAGCGGGAGGGTCCACAGATACGCAGTATTTT. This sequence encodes CASSLRRLAGGSTDTQYF.

CDR3 nucleotides: TGTGCCAGTAGTATAGCTGGTTTAGGGCAGGGGCGCGCAACTAATGAAAAACTGTTTTTT. Protein sequence: CASSIAGLGQGRATNEKLFF. This chain uses TRBV19 with TRBJ1-4; a weak D match, TRBD1 (6 bases). V gave up 1 base and J gave up 0 bases, with 21 bases separating them. Germline V gives CDR1 LNHDA, CDR2 SQIVND (reference sequence). The CDR3 length is 20 residues.

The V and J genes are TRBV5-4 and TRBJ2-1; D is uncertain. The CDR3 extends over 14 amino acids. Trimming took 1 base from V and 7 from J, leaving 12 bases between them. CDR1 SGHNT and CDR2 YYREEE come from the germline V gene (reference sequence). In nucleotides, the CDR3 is TGTGCCAGCAGCTTGAGCGCTAGAGTGAATGAGCAGTTCTTC. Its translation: CASSLSARVNEQFF.

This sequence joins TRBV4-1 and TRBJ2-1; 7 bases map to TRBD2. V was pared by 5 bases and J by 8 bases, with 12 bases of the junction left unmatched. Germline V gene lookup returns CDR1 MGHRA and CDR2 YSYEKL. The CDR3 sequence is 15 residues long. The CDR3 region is CASSVSRERGDEQFF. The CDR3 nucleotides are TGCGCCAGCAGCGTCTCGCGGGAGCGAGGAGATGAGCAGTTCTTC.

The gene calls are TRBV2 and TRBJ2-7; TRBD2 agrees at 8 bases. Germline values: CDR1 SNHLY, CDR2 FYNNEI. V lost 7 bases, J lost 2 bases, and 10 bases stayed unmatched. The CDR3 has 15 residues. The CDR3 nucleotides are TGTGCCAGCACGGTAGCGGGAAGGATCGCCTACGAGCAGTACTTC. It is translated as CASTVAGRIAYEQYF.

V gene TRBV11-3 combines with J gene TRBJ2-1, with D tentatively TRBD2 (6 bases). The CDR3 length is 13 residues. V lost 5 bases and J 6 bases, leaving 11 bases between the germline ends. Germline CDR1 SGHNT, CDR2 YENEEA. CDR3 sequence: CASSPGTSNEQFF. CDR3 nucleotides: TGTGCCAGCAGCCCCGGGACTTCCAATGAGCAGTTCTTC.

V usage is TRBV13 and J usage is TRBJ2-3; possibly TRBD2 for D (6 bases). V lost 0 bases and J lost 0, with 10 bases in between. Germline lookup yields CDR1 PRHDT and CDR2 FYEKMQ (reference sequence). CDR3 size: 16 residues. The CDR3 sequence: CASSLGRGASTDTQYF. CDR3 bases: TGTGCCAGCAGCTTAGGGCGGGGTGCTAGCACAGATACGCAGTATTTT.

The CDR3 DNA follows: TGTGCCAGCAGCTTGGACCTAGCGGGAGGCCTGGGAGATACGCAGTATTTT. Translating it yields CASSLDLAGGLGDTQYF. V is TRBV5-4 and J is TRBJ2-3, with 11 bases that match TRBD2. Germline values: CDR1 SGHNT, CDR2 YYREEE (reference sequence). CDR3 length: 17 residues. V lost 0 bases, J lost 5 bases, and 8 bases stayed unmatched.

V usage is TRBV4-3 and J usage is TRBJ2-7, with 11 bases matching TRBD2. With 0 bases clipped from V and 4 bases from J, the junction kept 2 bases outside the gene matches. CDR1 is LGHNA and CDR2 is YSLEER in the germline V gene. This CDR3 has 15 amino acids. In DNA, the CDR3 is TGCGCCAGCAGCCAAGACACTAGCGGGAGTTACGAGCAGTACTTC. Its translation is CASSQDTSGSYEQYF.

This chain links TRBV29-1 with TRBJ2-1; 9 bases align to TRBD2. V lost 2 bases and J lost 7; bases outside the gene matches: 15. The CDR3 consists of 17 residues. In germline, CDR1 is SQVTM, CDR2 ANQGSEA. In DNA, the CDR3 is TGCAGCGTTGAATTATCGGGCGGGAGGGCCTTGGTGAATGAGCAGTTCTTC. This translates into CSVELSGGRALVNEQFF.

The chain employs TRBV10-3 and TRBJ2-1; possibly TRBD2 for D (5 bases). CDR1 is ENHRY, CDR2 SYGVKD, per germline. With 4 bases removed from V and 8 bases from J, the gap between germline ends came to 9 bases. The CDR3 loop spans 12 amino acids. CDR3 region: CAISGGLDEQFF. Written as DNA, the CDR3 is TGTGCCATCAGTGGTGGACTCGATGAGCAGTTCTTC.